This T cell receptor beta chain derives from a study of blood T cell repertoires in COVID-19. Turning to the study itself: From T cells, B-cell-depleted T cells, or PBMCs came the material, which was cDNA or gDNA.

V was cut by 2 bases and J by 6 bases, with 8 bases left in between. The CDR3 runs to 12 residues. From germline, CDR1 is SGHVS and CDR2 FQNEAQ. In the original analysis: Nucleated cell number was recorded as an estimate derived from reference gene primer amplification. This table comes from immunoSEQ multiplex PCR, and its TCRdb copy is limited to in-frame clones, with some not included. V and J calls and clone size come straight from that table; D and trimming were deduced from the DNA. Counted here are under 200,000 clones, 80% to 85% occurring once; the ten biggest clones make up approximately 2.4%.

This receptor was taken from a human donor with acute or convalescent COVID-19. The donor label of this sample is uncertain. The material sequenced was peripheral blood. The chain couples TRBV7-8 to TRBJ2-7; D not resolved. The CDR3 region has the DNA TGTGCCAGCAGCTTAACGGGTGCCGAGCAGTACTTC. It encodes CASSLTGAEQYF.